One TCR beta chain is described in this entry. The entry originates in a study of blood T cell repertoires in COVID-19. Under the authors' procedure: Amplification of reference gene primers provided the estimated nucleated cell counts. Repertoires were generated with immunoSEQ multiplex PCR, while TCRdb's copy carries only in-frame clones and drops some. V, J and clone size are taken as reported in that table, and D and trimming were inferred from the DNA itself. Among 120,000 to 150,000 clones listed, under 90% were seen once. This CDR3 is 13 amino acids long. The ends were cut back, 4 bases at V and 8 bases at J, with 13 bases in the middle. Germline lookup yields CDR1 SGHDT and CDR2 YYEEEE.

The chain joins TRBV5-6 to TRBJ2-1, with D possibly being TRBD1 (6 bases). The clonotype was recovered from a human donor in a cohort sampled during active COVID-19. The sequencing input was peripheral blood. CDR3 sequence (DNA): TGTGCCAGCAGCAGAACAGGGTTAGATGAGCAGTTCTTC. Its protein is CASSRTGLDEQFF.